This T cell receptor (beta chain) was sequenced during a study of T cells expressing NK-cell markers. As for the study in general: The authors sequenced eight donors, of whom seven were HCMV-seropositive and one was seronegative.

The germline V gene encodes CDR1 MGHRA and CDR2 YSYEKL. The CDR3 length is 15 residues. cDNA encoding TCR beta was synthesized via 5'RACE template switching incorporating UMIs. TCRdb re-called the 5' RACE reads and catalogs CDR3 proteins one per entry, DNA excluded. This sample's table has 350,000 to 400,000 distinct CDR3 sequences. The chain is built from TRBV4-1 and TRBJ1-5; the D gene TCRdb calls, TRBD1, cannot be checked with no DNA. Sequenced material: blood T cells: a sorted CD56 or NKG2C T cell subset, CD4+ or CD8+ T cells, or bulk PBMC T cells (not recorded which). The sequence came from a woman aged 50 to 60 in good health. The CDR3 reads CASSLGQLSNQPQHF.